The 21 T cell receptor beta chains in this list originate from one sample, sequenced in a study of vaccination effects on CD4 cells after COVID-19. These receptors are not linked to any known antigen. Profiled with immunoSEQ multiplex PCR; TCRdb holds only in-frame clones, not every one. The profile shows about 64,000 clones, under 80% of them singletons. CD4+ T cells were isolated after about nine days of culture. Source: CD4+ T cells from PBMCs cultured without peptide, taken before COVID-19 vaccination. The receptors here all came from a human donor who had a prior SARS-CoV-2 infection.

This clone was found a few times. The J gene is TRBJ2-2, the V gene TRBV10-3, with D tentatively TRBD2 (6 bases). The V gene lost 8 bases and the J gene lost 6 bases, with 16 bases spanning the gap. Germline CDR1 is ENHRY and CDR2 is SYGVKD. CDR3 size: 14 residues. The CDR3 is CAIAPGAGSGELFF. For the CDR3, the DNA is TGTGCCATCGCCCCGGGTGCGGGATCCGGGGAGCTGTTTTTT.

The rearrangement links TRBV7-3 to TRBJ2-1; D is uncertain. The CDR3 is 12 amino acids. Germline V gives CDR1 SGHTA, CDR2 FQGTGA. Trimming removed 1 base at V and 3 bases at J, with 1 base between. In DNA, the CDR3 is TGTGCCAGCAGCTTAAACTACAATGAGCAGTTCTTC. It yields the protein CASSLNYNEQFF. The variable domain in full, with the rest retrieved from reference TRBV7-3 and TRBJ2-1, is GAGVSQTPSNKVTEKGKYVELRCDPISGHTALYWYRQSLGQGPEFLIYFQGTGAADDSGLPNDRFFAVRPEGSVSTLKIQRTERGDSAVYLCASSLNYNEQFFGPGTRLTVL.

The chain couples TRBV29-1 to TRBJ1-1; D remains unclear. Deletions cut 6 bases from V and 0 bases from J, with 11 bases between. The CDR3 is 13 amino acids. CDR1 is SQVTM, CDR2 ANQGSEA, per germline. The CDR3 is CSVGLQMNTEAFF. The CDR3 bases are TGCAGCGTCGGACTGCAGATGAACACTGAAGCTTTCTTT. Looking up the rest from reference TRBV29-1 and TRBJ1-1 gives the full variable domain: SAVISQKPSRDICQRGTSLTIQCQVDSQVTMMFWYRQQPGQSLTLIATANQGSEATYESGFVIDKFPISRPNLTFSTLTVSNMSPEDSSIYLCSVGLQMNTEAFFGQGTRLTVV.

In this sample, this clone turned up a few times. The genes are TRBV5-1 and TRBJ1-6; D may be TRBD1 (6 bases). There are 16 residues in the CDR3. Germline-derived CDR1 and CDR2 are SGHRS and YFSETQ. The V end lost 2 bases, the J end lost 6 bases, and 15 bases lay between the germline ends. CDR3: CASSFGGRVGNSPLHF. DNA for the CDR3: TGCGCCAGCAGCTTCGGGGGGCGCGTAGGTAATTCACCCCTCCACTTT.

The V call is TRBV2, the J call TRBJ1-5; 7 positions match TRBD1. From germline, CDR1 is SNHLY and CDR2 FYNNEI. The V and J ends lost 7 bases and 2 bases, in that order; junction bases with no gene match: 8. This CDR3 spans 15 amino acids. CDR3 bases: TGTGCCAGCACGACCGACAGGGTCGGCAATCAGCCCCAGCATTTT. Protein sequence: CASTTDRVGNQPQHF.

This clone was detected once. CDR3 residues: CASSGRLAGNQETQYF. The CDR3 DNA reads as TGTGCCAGCAGTGGTAGACTAGCGGGCAACCAAGAGACCCAGTACTTC. The chain has TRBV27 and TRBJ2-5, with 10 positions matching TRBD2. The trim removed 5 bases at V and 0 bases at J, leaving 6 bases unmatched. CDR1 and CDR2 (germline): MNHEY, SMNVEV (reference sequence). The CDR3 consists of 16 residues.

This chain connects TRBV10-3 to TRBJ2-3, with 12 bases identical to TRBD2. Germline V gene data show CDR1 as ENHRY and CDR2 as SYGVKD. Trimming took 6 bases from V and 0 from J; bases not matched to a gene: 7. The CDR3 totals 17 residues. The CDR3 loop is CAIRDRTSGVSTDTQYF. DNA of the CDR3: TGTGCCATCAGGGATAGGACTAGCGGGGTGAGCACAGATACGCAGTATTTT.

The J gene is TRBJ1-3, the V gene TRBV7-2, with TRBD1 matching over 7 bases. CDR1 is SGHTA and CDR2 is FQGNSA in the germline V gene. After removal of 5 bases from V and 4 bases from J, the junction contained 8 bases not matched to a gene. The CDR3 spans 15 residues. CDR3 DNA sequence: TGTGCCAGCAGCCCCCAGGGGGGGTTGGGAAACACCATATATTTT. Protein product: CASSPQGGLGNTIYF.

V and J are TRBV7-9 and TRBJ2-3; 7 nucleotides match TRBD1. The junction had 1 base not matched to a gene; V was cut back by 1 base and J by 3 bases. Germline CDR1 SEHNR, CDR2 FQNEAQ (reference sequence). The CDR3 runs to 14 residues. CDR3 sequence: CASSLEGQTDTQYF. CDR3 coding DNA: TGTGCCAGCAGCTTAGAGGGACAGACAGATACGCAGTATTTT.

This clone was picked up a small number of times. The chain links TRBV7-9 to TRBJ1-4; D is possibly TRBD1 (6 bases). Germline-derived CDR1 and CDR2 are SEHNR and FQNEAQ (reference sequence). Trimming pared 1 base from V and 7 bases from J, leaving 13 bases between. The CDR3 consists of 15 residues. CDR3 sequence: CASSLEAGVGEKLFF. Here the CDR3 DNA reads TGTGCCAGCAGCTTAGAGGCAGGGGTTGGTGAAAAACTGTTTTTT.

There are a few counts of this clone. The genes are TRBV7-9 and TRBJ2-1; D uncertain. CDR3 size: 15 residues. Per the germline V gene, CDR1 is SEHNR and CDR2 is FQNEAQ (reference sequence). The ends were cut back, 6 bases at V and 0 bases at J, with 12 bases in the middle. In nucleotides, the CDR3 is TGTGCCAGCAGTGTCCAAAGCGTCTCCTACAATGAGCAGTTCTTC. Protein: CASSVQSVSYNEQFF.

This clone was seen just once. V usage is TRBV5-6 and J usage is TRBJ2-7, with D tentatively TRBD2 (5 bases). This CDR3 comprises 16 residues. V was shortened by 0 bases and J by 4 bases, with 17 bases between the two germline ends. The germline V gene encodes CDR1 SGHDT and CDR2 YYEEEE. CDR3: CASSLGPPAGWYEQYF. Here the CDR3 DNA reads TGTGCCAGCAGCTTGGGACCCCCGGCGGGCTGGTACGAGCAGTACTTC.

The rearrangement joins TRBV6-2 or TRBV6-3 to TRBJ2-1, with 10 nucleotides matching TRBD1. The ends lost 4 bases at V and 7 bases at J; junction bases unmatched: 4. The CDR3 length is 14 residues. Germline values: CDR1 MNHEY, CDR2 SVGEGT. The chain's CDR3 is CASSWTGGRNEQFF. The CDR3 DNA reads as TGTGCCAGCAGTTGGACAGGGGGTCGGAATGAGCAGTTCTTC.

This clone has more than one count but fewer than ten. J is TRBJ2-7 and V is TRBV3-1 (or the pseudogene TRBV3-2); 9 bases map to TRBD2. Germline CDR1 reads LGHDT; CDR2 reads YNNKEL (reference sequence). This CDR3 region has 14 residues. J was trimmed by 9 bases and V by 2 bases; bases with no gene match: 8. CDR3 DNA: TGTGCCAGCAGCCAAAGAGCGGGGGGAAGAGTGCAGTACTTC. Residues: CASSQRAGGRVQYF.

The CDR3 nucleotides read TGTGCCAGCAGCGACACGACAGTTTTCGATGAAAAACTGTTTTTT. Translating it yields CASSDTTVFDEKLFF. The genes are TRBV25-1 and TRBJ1-4; D perhaps matches TRBD1 (5 bases). V shed 6 bases and J shed 6 bases, with 17 bases lying between them. This CDR3 region has 15 residues. Germline lookup yields CDR1 MGHDK and CDR2 SYGVNS.

This rearrangement joins TRBV6-6 to TRBJ2-7; D is unresolved. Germline values: CDR1 MNHNY, CDR2 SVGAGI (reference sequence). Between the trimmed V and J ends, which lost 5 bases and 1 base, there was a span of 18 bases. CDR3 length equals 16 residues. The CDR3 reads CASSRPPDGASYEQYF. CDR3 in DNA: TGTGCCAGCAGTAGGCCCCCCGACGGCGCTTCCTACGAGCAGTACTTC.

The J gene is TRBJ2-2, the V gene TRBV3-1 (or the pseudogene TRBV3-2); D is undetermined. V lost 3 bases, J lost 1 base, and 0 bases lay in between. Germline assignment: CDR1 LGHDT and CDR2 YNNKEL (reference sequence). This CDR3 is 12 amino acids long. The CDR3 nucleotides are TGTGCCAGCAGCCAGAACACCGGGGAGCTGTTTTTT. This sequence encodes CASSQNTGELFF.

The chain joins TRBV29-1 to TRBJ2-1; 9 nucleotides agree with TRBD2. The CDR3 covers 14 residues. Germline values: CDR1 SQVTM, CDR2 ANQGSEA. The junction had 9 bases not matched to a gene; V was cut back by 0 bases and J by 12 bases. The CDR3 loop reads CSVEEFETSGPQFF. For the CDR3, the DNA is TGCAGCGTTGAAGAGTTCGAAACTAGCGGGCCGCAGTTCTTC.

The chain couples TRBV6-2 or TRBV6-3 to TRBJ1-5; D is unclear. V shed 5 bases and J shed 12 bases, with 14 bases lying between them. The CDR3 extends over 12 amino acids. The germline gives CDR1 MNHEY, CDR2 SVGEGT. The CDR3 is CASSPTHYSQHF. The CDR3 coding sequence is TGTGCCAGCAGTCCGACCCATTATAGCCAGCATTTT.

This chain joins TRBV13 and TRBJ1-3; D is possibly TRBD1 (6 bases). The germline gives CDR1 PRHDT, CDR2 FYEKMQ (reference sequence). Trimming removed 5 bases at V and 2 bases at J, with 13 bases between. This CDR3 spans 15 amino acids. CDR3 DNA: TGTGCCAGCAGCCCACAGGGTAGTGCTGGAAACACCATATATTTT. Translating gives CASSPQGSAGNTIYF.

This chain joins TRBV10-1 and TRBJ1-6, with 8 positions matching TRBD1. V dropped 2 bases and J dropped 8; count of bases not matched to a gene: 14. CDR3 length: 18 residues. The germline CDR1 and CDR2 sequences are WNHNN and SYGVQD (reference sequence). The CDR3: CASSEPRYRDRRHSPLHF. In nucleotides, the CDR3 is TGCGCCAGCAGTGAGCCGAGGTACCGGGACAGGAGGCATTCACCCCTCCACTTT.